The clone carrying this TCR beta chain has only a few counts. Antigen unknown. The record originates from a study of post-analysis software for immune sequencing data. General study findings and limits: Samples sharing a preparation batch grouped tightly together when assessed by F measure.

TCR beta cDNA libraries included unique molecular identifiers. TCRdb processed the PCR reads anew with MiXCR; each CDR3 protein has one entry. The sample has hundreds of thousands of distinct CDR3 sequences, 25% to 30% seen once. Sequencing was done on a sample of blood. This clonotype originated in a girl aged 5-17 years with multiple sclerosis.

CDR3 in amino acids: CASSDLAKNIQYF. The CDR3 DNA is TGTGCCAGCAGTGACCTAGCCAAAAACATTCAGTACTTC. V usage is TRBV12-3 or TRBV12-4 and J usage is TRBJ2-4; D is undetermined. The V end was cut by 5 bases, the J end by 0 bases, with 5 bases between. The CDR3 is 13 amino acids.